This is a list of T cell receptor beta chains from one sample in a study of beta chain features in type 1 diabetes. Some clones are missing from TCRdb's copy, which holds only in-frame ones; the method was immunoSEQ multiplex PCR. The profile shows around 500,000 clones, roughly 10% of them singletons. The specimen was naive CD4+ T cells from blood. These receptors all come from a woman between 18 and 30 years old in good health. Each CDR3 is given with its conserved first and last residue. The D gene is left open where the match is weak. Clone sizes are given selectively: once, few, many, or a class where the clone is expanded.

abundance	v_gene	d_gene	j_gene	CDR3nt	CDR3aa
few	TRBV28	-	TRBJ2-2	TGTGCCAGCAGTTTAGTCGCGGCGAACACCGGGGAGCTGTTTTTT	CASSLVAANTGELFF
-	TRBV6-1	-	TRBJ2-7	TGTGCCAGCAGGGAACGGACCGAGCAGTACTTC	CASRERTEQYF
few	TRBV7-2	-	TRBJ1-2	TGTGCCAGCAGCCCTGGGGGTGGTGGCTACACCTTC	CASSPGGGGYTF
few	TRBV20-1	-	TRBJ2-7	TGCAGTGCTACCGGGACCGCAAAGCAGTACTTC	CSATGTAKQYF
many	TRBV29-1	-	TRBJ2-5	TGCAGCGGTCTCAAGGGGGGCCAAGAGACCCAGTACTTC	CSGLKGGQETQYF
few	TRBV9	TRBD2	TRBJ2-7	TGTGCCAGCAGTCCTAGCGGGAGCCGTCCCTACGAGCAGTACTTC	CASSPSGSRPYEQYF
-	TRBV6-5	-	TRBJ2-5	TGTGCCAGCAGTTACACACCGGGACAAATGGGAGAGACCCAGTACTTC	CASSYTPGQMGETQYF
-	TRBV5-1	TRBD1	TRBJ1-2	TGCGCCAGCAGCTGGCTGCAGGGGACAGCAAATGGCTACACCTTC	CASSWLQGTANGYTF
few	TRBV2	-	TRBJ2-1	TGTGCCAGCAGTGATCCTTTTCGAGGGGTCCGTACCTACAATGAGCAGTTCTTC	CASSDPFRGVRTYNEQFF
-	TRBV7-2	-	TRBJ2-3	TGTGCCAGCAGCTTAGGTGGCAGAGAGCGTGATACGCAGTATTTT	CASSLGGRERDTQYF
-	TRBV5-1	TRBD1	TRBJ2-1	TGCGCCAGCAGCTTGCCGAGGGACAGGGGCCAACCCGGGCGGAAGCAGTTCTTC	CASSLPRDRGQPGRKQFF
-	TRBV5-6	-	TRBJ2-6	TGTGCCAGCAGCCCCGGGCTCGTTGGGGCCAACGTCCTGACTTTC	CASSPGLVGANVLTF
few	TRBV7-2	TRBD2	TRBJ2-5	TGTGCCAGCAGCTTAGCGGGACTAGCGGGCGGAGAGACCCAGTACTTC	CASSLAGLAGGETQYF
-	TRBV20-1	-	TRBJ2-5	TGCAGTGCATACCTAAAGACCCAGTACTTC	CSAYLKTQYF
-	TRBV29-1	-	TRBJ2-3	TGCAGCGGAGGGACACTTAGCACAGATACGCAGTATTTT	CSGGTLSTDTQYF
few	TRBV7-6	-	TRBJ2-4	TGTGCCAGCAGCCTGGGACCGGTCAAAAACATTCAGTACTTC	CASSLGPVKNIQYF
-	TRBV9	-	TRBJ1-6	TGTGCCAGCAGCGTAGGCCCGAGTGGGTGGGATTCACCCCTCCACTTT	CASSVGPSGWDSPLHF
few	TRBV7-6	-	TRBJ2-7	TGTGCCAGCACCCCCCGGACAGCCTCTATCTCCTACGAGCAGTACTTC	CASTPRTASISYEQYF
-	TRBV6-1	-	TRBJ1-2	TGTGCCAGCAGTGAACTGTTCAGGGGAAATGGCTACACCTTC	CASSELFRGNGYTF
-	TRBV2	TRBD1	TRBJ2-3	TGTGCCAGCAGCGTAGACAGGGTAGGAACAGATACGCAGTATTTT	CASSVDRVGTDTQYF
-	TRBV7-3	-	TRBJ2-3	TGTGCCAGCAGCCCCGACCGGACGTTGGGAGATACGCAGTATTTT	CASSPDRTLGDTQYF
-	TRBV15	-	TRBJ1-5	TGTGCCACCAGCAGAGGCCAGATGCGGGGCAATCAGCCCCAGCATTTT	CATSRGQMRGNQPQHF
-	TRBV5-1	-	TRBJ2-3	TGCGCCAGCAGCCGTGAAGGGACCACAGATACGCAGTATTTT	CASSREGTTDTQYF
few	TRBV2	-	TRBJ1-6	TGTGCCAGCATATCAGGGGCAGTAAACTCACCCCTCCACTTT	CASISGAVNSPLHF
few	TRBV10-3	TRBD2	TRBJ2-3	TGTGCCATCAGTGAAGTGACTAGCGGAAGCACAGATACGCAGTATTTT	CAISEVTSGSTDTQYF
-	TRBV4-1	-	TRBJ1-2	TGCGCCAGCAGCCAAGATCTCCCCGGCGGGGTTAAGAGCTATGGCTACACCTTC	CASSQDLPGGVKSYGYTF
-	TRBV30	TRBD2	TRBJ2-4	TGTGCCTGGAGTGTAGTGGCGGGAGAGGCCAAAAACATTCAGTACTTC	CAWSVVAGEAKNIQYF
-	TRBV4-2	TRBD2	TRBJ2-5	TGTGCCAGCAGCCAAGATCCGTCGGGCGGGGGAGAGACCCAGTACTTC	CASSQDPSGGGETQYF
-	TRBV5-1	-	TRBJ2-7	TGCGCCAGCAGCTTGAGAGCCGTCGCTACCTACGAGCAGTACTTC	CASSLRAVATYEQYF
-	TRBV5-1	-	TRBJ1-1	TGCGCCAGCAGCTTGGCCGTTGGGGCAAAGAACACTGAAGCTTTCTTT	CASSLAVGAKNTEAFF
-	TRBV29-1	-	TRBJ2-3	TGCAGCGTTCGAGGACTTAGCACAGATACGCAGTATTTT	CSVRGLSTDTQYF
many	TRBV9	TRBD2	TRBJ2-5	TGTGCCAGCGCCCCCGGACTAGCGGGGCGGGAGACCCAGTACTTC	CASAPGLAGRETQYF
-	TRBV2	TRBD1	TRBJ2-7	TGTGCCAGCAGCACAGGGGCCAGGTTGGAGCAGTACTTC	CASSTGARLEQYF
-	TRBV7-9	-	TRBJ2-1	TGTGCCAGCAGCTTAGAAAGGCGGGTTTACAATGAGCAGTTCTTC	CASSLERRVYNEQFF
-	TRBV6-1	-	TRBJ2-1	TGTGCCAGCAGTGAAATAGCCTACAATGAGCAGTTCTTC	CASSEIAYNEQFF
few	TRBV19	TRBD1	TRBJ2-7	TGTGCCAGTAGTAGGGACAGGGCCTACGAGCAGTACTTC	CASSRDRAYEQYF
few	TRBV29-1	TRBD1	TRBJ2-1	TGCAGCGTGGGACAGGGGGCTATCAATGAGCAGTTCTTC	CSVGQGAINEQFF
few	TRBV4-3	-	TRBJ2-2	TGCGCCAGCAGTAGGACGGGGAACACCGGGGAGCTGTTTTTT	CASSRTGNTGELFF
-	TRBV11-2	TRBD2	TRBJ2-1	TGTGCCAGCAGCGAGACTAGCTGGAATGAGCAGTTCTTC	CASSETSWNEQFF
few	TRBV29-1	TRBD2	TRBJ2-2	TGCAGCGTTGATTCTTGGGGTAGCGGGAGGGCGACCGGGGAGCTGTTTTTT	CSVDSWGSGRATGELFF
-	TRBV7-8	-	TRBJ2-5	TGTGCCAGCAGCTCGGGACGTAGTAACCAAGAGACCCAGTACTTC	CASSSGRSNQETQYF
few	TRBV19	-	TRBJ2-7	TGTGCCAGTAGTACGTCCTTTAGGTACGAGCAGTACTTC	CASSTSFRYEQYF
once	TRBV5-1	-	TRBJ2-5	TGCGCCAGCAGCTTGGTAGCAGGCGTTGAGACCCAGTACTTC	CASSLVAGVETQYF
few	TRBV11-3	-	TRBJ2-3	TGTGCCAGCAGCGCTACTCCAGATACGCAGTATTTT	CASSATPDTQYF
few	TRBV7-9	-	TRBJ2-7	TGTGCCAGCAGCCCCCGGATTGCGGACGAGCAGTACTTC	CASSPRIADEQYF
-	TRBV2	-	TRBJ2-1	TGTGCCTCTGAGGAGGGACGGGTGTTCTTC	CASEEGRVFF
-	TRBV18	-	TRBJ2-1	TGTGCCAGCTCACCTGGCGGGGCCTACAATGAGCAGTTCTTC	CASSPGGAYNEQFF
few	TRBV7-2	-	TRBJ2-5	TGTGCCAGCAGCTTAGTTAACCAAGAGACCCAGTACTTC	CASSLVNQETQYF
-	TRBV7-2	TRBD2	TRBJ2-3	TGTGCCAGCAGCCTTAGCGGGAGAACTCACGATACGCAGTATTTT	CASSLSGRTHDTQYF
-	TRBV29-1	-	TRBJ2-3	TGCAGCGTTGGCGTCGGAGATACGCAGTATTTT	CSVGVGDTQYF
few	TRBV6-5	-	TRBJ2-5	TGTGCCAGCAGCTTAAGGGGCAGAATCCAAGAGACCCAGTACTTC	CASSLRGRIQETQYF
-	TRBV4-3	TRBD2	TRBJ2-7	TGCGCCAGCAGCCAAGTTAGCGCTAGCGGGACTAACGAGCAGTACTTC	CASSQVSASGTNEQYF
few	TRBV7-6	-	TRBJ2-5	TGTGCCAGCAGTCGGGACACCAACCAAGAGACCCAGTACTTC	CASSRDTNQETQYF